This T cell receptor beta chain appears in the sequencing data of a study of T-cell memory formation after mild COVID-19. Study details: Largely donor-specific sequence clusters came from two donors.

A 5'RACE reaction primed in the constant segment made cDNA libraries of TCR alpha and TCR beta, and these carried sample barcodes and UMIs. TCRdb re-derived calls from the 5' RACE reads in MiXCR, one entry per CDR3 protein. Of 310,000 or so distinct CDR3 sequences listed, about 16% are singletons. This clonotype was counted between two and nine times. Its specificity is not known. Whole-study findings and limits: There was no confirmation that second-wave clones peaking on day 37 were SARS-CoV-2 specific.

This CDR3 has 18 amino acids. Trimming stripped 3 bases from V and 9 bases from J, with 28 bases between. In germline, CDR1 is SGHRS, CDR2 YFSETQ. The sequence came from a young man who had mild COVID-19 (a few samples of this study predate the infection). Cell type and time point are not known. This chain uses TRBV5-1 with TRBJ2-1; possible D gene TRBD1, 9 bases. Sequencing used PBMCs or a T cell subset sorted from them (not recorded which). CDR3 DNA sequence: TGCGCCAGCAGCTGGAGCCCGGGGACAGGGAGGAGCGGGGGTGAGCAGTTCTTC. Protein product: CASSWSPGTGRSGGEQFF.